The TCR beta chain under discussion was sequenced for a study of blood T cell repertoires in COVID-19. Across the whole study: The United States, Italy and Spain provided the acute and convalescent COVID-19 samples.

In the authors' workflow: Amplification of reference gene primers provided the estimated nucleated cell counts. The assay was immunoSEQ multiplex PCR, and TCRdb's table has in-frame clones only and misses some. The DNA was the basis for D and trimming; V, J and clone size are from that table. The table shows some 130,000 clones, with around nine tenths occurring only once. Germline values: CDR1 SGHTA, CDR2 FQGNSA. The CDR3 covers 13 residues. V lost 6 bases and J lost 5; bases outside the gene matches: 5. The receptor's source is a man aged 55 to 70 with COVID-19, enrolled during active disease. The chain uses TRBV7-2 and TRBJ2-7, with 9 bases fitting TRBD1. Sequences were obtained from peripheral blood. This CDR3 reads CASRGTGTHEQYF. The DNA for the CDR3 is TGTGCCAGCAGGGGGACAGGGACCCACGAGCAGTACTTC.